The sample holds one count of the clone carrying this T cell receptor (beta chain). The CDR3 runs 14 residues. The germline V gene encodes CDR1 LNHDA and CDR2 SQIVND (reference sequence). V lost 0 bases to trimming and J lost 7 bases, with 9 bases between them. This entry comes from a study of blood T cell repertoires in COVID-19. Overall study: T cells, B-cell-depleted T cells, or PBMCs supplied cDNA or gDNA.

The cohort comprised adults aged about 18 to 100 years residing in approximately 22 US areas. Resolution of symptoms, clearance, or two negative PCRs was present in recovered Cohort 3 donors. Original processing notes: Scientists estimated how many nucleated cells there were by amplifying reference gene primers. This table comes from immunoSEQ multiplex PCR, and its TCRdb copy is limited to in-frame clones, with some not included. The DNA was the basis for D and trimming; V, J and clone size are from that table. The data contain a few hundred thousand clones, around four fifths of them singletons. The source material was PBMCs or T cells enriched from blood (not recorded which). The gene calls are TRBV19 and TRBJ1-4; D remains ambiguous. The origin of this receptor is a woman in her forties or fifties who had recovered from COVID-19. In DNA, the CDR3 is TGTGCCAGTAGTATAGATCTGAGGGTTGAAAAACTGTTTTTT. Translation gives CASSIDLRVEKLFF.